The source of this T cell receptor (beta chain) is a study of blood T cell repertoires in COVID-19. Study background: Researchers got acute and convalescent COVID-19 samples from the United States, Italy and Spain. Nucleic acid was either cDNA or gDNA, and it came from T cells, B-cell-depleted T cells, or PBMCs.

How the authors handled the data: Estimation of nucleated cell counts was performed using reference gene primer amplification. Produced via immunoSEQ multiplex PCR; TCRdb's table is partial and in-frame only. From that table come the V and J calls and clone size; the DNA was used to work out D and trimming. This table has 110,000 to 150,000 clones, approximately 88% appearing once. V lost 4 bases to trimming and J lost 2 bases; unmatched junction nucleotides: 2. CDR3 length: 15 amino acids. CDR1 is MGHRA, CDR2 YSYEKL, per germline. V usage is TRBV4-1 and J usage is TRBJ2-1, with 10 bases matching TRBD1. The receptor comes from a man in his 70s with acute or convalescent COVID-19. Material for sequencing was peripheral blood. The CDR3 loop reads CASSLGTGAYNEQFF. CDR3 nucleotide sequence: TGCGCCAGCAGCCTCGGGACAGGGGCCTACAATGAGCAGTTCTTC.